This T cell receptor beta chain was sequenced during a study of breast tumors, draining lymph nodes, adjacent tissues (dated by TCRdb to about 2016). Describing the broader study: Breast cancer patients provided tumor, adjacent nontumor tissue and axillary lymph nodes, and the study compared the TCR beta repertoires across these three sources. The study was designed to assess the relationships and possible T-cell exchange between tumor, surrounding tissue and draining lymph node repertoires in human breast cancer. Summary of the overall study and its limitations: The data were considered consistent with most tumor T cells being derived from the lymph node and subsequently expanding within tumor tissue. Tumor and nontumor tissue repertoires were significantly more similar in luminal-like than in basal-like breast cancer. The conclusion that tumor T cells originate in lymph nodes was presented as consistent with a hypothesis rather than as directly demonstrated. Tumor T-cell repertoires showed less diversity than lymph node repertoires and more diversity than nontumor tissue repertoires, and tumor T-cell repertoires showed preferential V and J gene usage.

Sequencing was carried out with an Illumina HiSeq 2000. Multiplex PCR amplification was used to generate the TCR beta chain libraries. High-throughput sequencing was used to analyze the amplified TCR beta chain products. TCRdb itself trimmed the public reads at Q25 with fastp, ran MiXCR and retained productive beta chains. Rows with a matching CDR3 protein are joined into one entry that keeps the most common DNA and genes. This sample has roughly 220,000 distinct CDR3 sequences in its table, and approximately 36% of those were observed once. The top ten hold approximately 3.6% of the sample. The junction shows trimming of 4 bases on V and 1 base on J, and the gene matches do not reach 9 bases of it. From the cysteine through the phenylalanine, the CDR3 covers 17 amino acids. The CDR3 DNA has 51 bases and is translated from base 1. CDR1 and CDR2, per the germline V gene, are SGHAT and FQNNGV. At least ten counts were recorded for this clonotype. Its specific antigen is unknown. No base quality values were provided; no much bigger clone lies one nucleotide off.

The axillary draining lymph nodes of breast cancer patients were the source of the lymph node samples. Sequencing was carried out using axillary lymph node tissue. This clonotype was sampled from a female donor with breast cancer. Some clones in this sample may be carry-over from other donors' samples. The chain is assembled from TRBV11-2 and TRBJ2-3; 9 of the junction bases match TRBD1. Read as DNA, the sequence is TGTGCCAGCAGCTGGCCCCCCCGGACAGGGGGCACAGATACGCAGTATTTT. This encodes CASSWPPRTGGTDTQYF.